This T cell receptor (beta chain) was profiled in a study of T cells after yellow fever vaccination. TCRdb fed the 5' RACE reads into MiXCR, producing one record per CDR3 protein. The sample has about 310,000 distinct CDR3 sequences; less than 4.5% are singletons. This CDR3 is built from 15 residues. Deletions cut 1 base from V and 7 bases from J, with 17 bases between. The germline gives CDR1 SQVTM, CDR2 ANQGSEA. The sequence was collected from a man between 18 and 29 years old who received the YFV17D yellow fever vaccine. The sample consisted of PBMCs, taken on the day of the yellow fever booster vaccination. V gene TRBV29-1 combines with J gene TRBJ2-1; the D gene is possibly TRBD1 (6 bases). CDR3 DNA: TGCAGCGTTGAAGTTAGGTCAGGGGCTCAAAATGAGCAGTTCTTC. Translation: CSVEVRSGAQNEQFF.